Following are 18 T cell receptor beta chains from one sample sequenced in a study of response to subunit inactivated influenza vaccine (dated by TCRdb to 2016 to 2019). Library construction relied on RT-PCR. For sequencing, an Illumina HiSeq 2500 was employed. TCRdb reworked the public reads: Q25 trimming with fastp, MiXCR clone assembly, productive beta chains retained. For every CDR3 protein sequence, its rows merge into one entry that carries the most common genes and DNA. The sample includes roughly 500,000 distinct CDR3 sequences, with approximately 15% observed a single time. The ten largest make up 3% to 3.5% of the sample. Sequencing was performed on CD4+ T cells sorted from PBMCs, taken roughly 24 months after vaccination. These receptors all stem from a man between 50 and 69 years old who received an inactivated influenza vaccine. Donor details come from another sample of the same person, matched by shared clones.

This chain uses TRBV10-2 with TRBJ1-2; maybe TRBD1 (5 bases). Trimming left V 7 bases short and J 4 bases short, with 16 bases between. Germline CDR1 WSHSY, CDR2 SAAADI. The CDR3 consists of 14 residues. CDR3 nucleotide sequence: TGCGCCAGCACCCAGAGAGGGGATCGCTATGGCTACACCTTC. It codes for CASTQRGDRYGYTF.

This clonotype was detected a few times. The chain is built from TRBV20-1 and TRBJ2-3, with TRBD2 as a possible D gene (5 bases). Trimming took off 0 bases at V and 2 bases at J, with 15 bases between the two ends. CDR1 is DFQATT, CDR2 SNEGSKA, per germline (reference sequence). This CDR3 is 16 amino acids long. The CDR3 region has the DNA TGCAGTGCTAGAGACACGCTAGCTCGGTTCACAGATACGCAGTATTTT. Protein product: CSARDTLARFTDTQYF.

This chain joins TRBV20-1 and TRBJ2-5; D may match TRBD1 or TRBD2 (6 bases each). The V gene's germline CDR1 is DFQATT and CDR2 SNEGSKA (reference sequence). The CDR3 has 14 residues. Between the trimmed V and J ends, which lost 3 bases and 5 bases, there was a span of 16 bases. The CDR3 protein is CSASFTGAGETQYF. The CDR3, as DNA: TGCAGTGCTAGCTTCACGGGGGCGGGGGAGACCCAGTACTTC.

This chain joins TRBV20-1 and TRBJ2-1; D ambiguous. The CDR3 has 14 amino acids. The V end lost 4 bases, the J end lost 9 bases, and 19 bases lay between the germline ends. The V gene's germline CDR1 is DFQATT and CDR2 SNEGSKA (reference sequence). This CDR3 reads CSAMGSISRREQFF. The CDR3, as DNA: TGCAGTGCTATGGGCTCCATATCACGGCGTGAGCAGTTCTTC.

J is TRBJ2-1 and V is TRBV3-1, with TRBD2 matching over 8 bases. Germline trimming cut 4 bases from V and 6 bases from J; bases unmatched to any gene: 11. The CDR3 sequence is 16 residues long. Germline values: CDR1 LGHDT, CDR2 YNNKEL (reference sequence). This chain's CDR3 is CASSPSGTRVLNEQFF. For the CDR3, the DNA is TGTGCCAGCAGCCCCTCCGGGACTAGAGTCCTCAATGAGCAGTTCTTC.

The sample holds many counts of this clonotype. The CDR3 DNA reads TGCGCCAGCAGCCCGGACGGGGCGAGGGACATTCAGTACTTC. Translation: CASSPDGARDIQYF. This chain connects TRBV5-1 to TRBJ2-4, with D perhaps being TRBD1 or TRBD2 (5 bases each). The V end was cut by 4 bases, the J end by 8 bases, with 16 bases between. Germline-derived CDR1 and CDR2 are SGHRS and YFSETQ. The CDR3 consists of 14 residues.

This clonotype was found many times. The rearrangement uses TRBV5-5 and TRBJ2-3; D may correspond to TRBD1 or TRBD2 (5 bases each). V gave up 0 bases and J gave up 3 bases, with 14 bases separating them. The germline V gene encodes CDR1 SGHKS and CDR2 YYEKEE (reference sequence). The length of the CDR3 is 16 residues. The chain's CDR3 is CASSLEGIGGTDTQYF. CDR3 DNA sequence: TGTGCCAGCAGCTTGGAGGGCATTGGGGGAACAGATACGCAGTATTTT.

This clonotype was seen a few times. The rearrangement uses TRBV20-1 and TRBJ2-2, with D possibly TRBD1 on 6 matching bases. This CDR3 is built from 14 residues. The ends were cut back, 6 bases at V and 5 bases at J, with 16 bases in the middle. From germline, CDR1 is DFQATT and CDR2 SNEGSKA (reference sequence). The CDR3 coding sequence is TGCAGTGCCCAAAAGAACAGGGCTACCGGGGAGCTGTTTTTT. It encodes CSAQKNRATGELFF.

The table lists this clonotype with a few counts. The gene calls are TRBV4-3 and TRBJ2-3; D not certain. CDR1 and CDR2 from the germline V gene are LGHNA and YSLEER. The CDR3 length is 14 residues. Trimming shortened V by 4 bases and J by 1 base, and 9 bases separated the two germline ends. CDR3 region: CASSPNLRTDTQYF. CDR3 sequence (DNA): TGCGCCAGCAGCCCTAATCTGCGCACAGATACGCAGTATTTT.

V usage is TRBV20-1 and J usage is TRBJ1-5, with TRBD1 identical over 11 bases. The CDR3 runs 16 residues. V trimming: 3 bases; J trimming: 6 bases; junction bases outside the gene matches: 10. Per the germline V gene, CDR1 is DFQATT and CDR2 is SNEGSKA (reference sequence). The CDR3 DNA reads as TGCAGTGCTAGTCATGGGACAGGGGGACGCAGTCAGCCCCAGCATTTT. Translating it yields CSASHGTGGRSQPQHF.

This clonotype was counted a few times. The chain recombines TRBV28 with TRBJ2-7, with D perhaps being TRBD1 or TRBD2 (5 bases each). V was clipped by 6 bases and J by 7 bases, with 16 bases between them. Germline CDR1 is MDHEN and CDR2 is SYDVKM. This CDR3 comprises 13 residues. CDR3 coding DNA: TGTGCCAGCAGACCTGGGGGTTGGGGGGAGCAGTACTTC. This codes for CASRPGGWGEQYF.

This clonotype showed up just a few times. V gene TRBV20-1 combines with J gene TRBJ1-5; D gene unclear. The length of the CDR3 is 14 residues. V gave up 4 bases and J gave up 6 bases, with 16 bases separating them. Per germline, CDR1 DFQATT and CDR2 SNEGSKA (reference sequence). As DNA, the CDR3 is TGCAGTGCTACGCCTGCCTCGGGAAGTCAGCCCCAGCATTTT. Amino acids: CSATPASGSQPQHF.

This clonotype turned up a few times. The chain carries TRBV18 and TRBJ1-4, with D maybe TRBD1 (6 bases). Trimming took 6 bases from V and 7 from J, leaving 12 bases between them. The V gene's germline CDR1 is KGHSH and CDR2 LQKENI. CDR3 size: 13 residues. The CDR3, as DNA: TGTGCCAGCTCCCGGGGGCGCGGTGAAAAACTGTTTTTT. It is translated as CASSRGRGEKLFF.

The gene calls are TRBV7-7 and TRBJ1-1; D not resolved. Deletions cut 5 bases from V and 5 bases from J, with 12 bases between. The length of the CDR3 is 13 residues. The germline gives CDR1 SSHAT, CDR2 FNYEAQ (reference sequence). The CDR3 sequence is CASSPIDLTEAFF. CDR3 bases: TGTGCCAGCAGCCCTATTGACTTGACTGAAGCTTTCTTT.

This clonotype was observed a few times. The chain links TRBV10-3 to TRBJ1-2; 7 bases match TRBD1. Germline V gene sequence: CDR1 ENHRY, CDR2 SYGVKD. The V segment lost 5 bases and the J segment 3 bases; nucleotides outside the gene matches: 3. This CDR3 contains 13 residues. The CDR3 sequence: CAISLGQDYGYTF. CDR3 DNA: TGTGCCATCAGTCTCGGACAGGACTATGGCTACACCTTC.

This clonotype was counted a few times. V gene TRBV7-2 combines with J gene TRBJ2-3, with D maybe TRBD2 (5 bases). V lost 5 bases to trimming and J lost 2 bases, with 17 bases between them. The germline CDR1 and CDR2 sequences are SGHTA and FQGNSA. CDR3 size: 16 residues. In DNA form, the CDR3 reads TGTGCCAGCAGCCCCTTGGAGCGGATGATCACAGATACGCAGTATTTT. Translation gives CASSPLERMITDTQYF. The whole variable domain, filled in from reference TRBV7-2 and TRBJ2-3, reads GAGVSQSPSNKVTEKGKDVELRCDPISGHTALYWYRQSLGQGLEFLIYFQGNSAPDKSGLPSDRFSAERTGGSVSTLTIQRTQQEDSAVYLCASSPLERMITDTQYFGPGTRLTVL.

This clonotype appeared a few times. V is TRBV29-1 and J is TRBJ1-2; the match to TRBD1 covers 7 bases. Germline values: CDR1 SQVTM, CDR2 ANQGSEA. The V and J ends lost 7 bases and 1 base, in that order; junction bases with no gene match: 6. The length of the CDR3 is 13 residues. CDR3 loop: CSAAQGVNYGYTF. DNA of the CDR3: TGCAGCGCCGCGCAGGGGGTTAACTATGGCTACACCTTC. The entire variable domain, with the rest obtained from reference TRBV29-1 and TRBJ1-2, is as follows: SAVISQKPSRDICQRGTSLTIQCQVDSQVTMMFWYRQQPGQSLTLIATANQGSEATYESGFVIDKFPISRPNLTFSTLTVSNMSPEDSSIYLCSAAQGVNYGYTFGSGTRLTVV.

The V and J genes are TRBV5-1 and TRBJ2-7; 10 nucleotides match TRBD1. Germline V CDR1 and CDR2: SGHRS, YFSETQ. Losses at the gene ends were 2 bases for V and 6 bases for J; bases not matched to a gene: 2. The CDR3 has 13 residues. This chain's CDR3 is CASSLRDRGEQYF. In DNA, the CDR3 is TGCGCCAGCAGCTTAAGGGACAGGGGCGAGCAGTACTTC.